Listed below are T cell receptor beta chains from one sample, sequenced in a study of shared clonotypes between healthy human individuals. Produced via immunoSEQ multiplex PCR; TCRdb's table is partial and in-frame only. The table shows more than 500,000 clones, with about 96% occurring only once. Source material: naive CD4+ T cells sorted from blood. Every receptor here comes from a young woman in good health. CDR3s include the opening cysteine and the closing phenylalanine or tryptophan. The D gene is left open where the match is weak. A row's size may be missing; if present it is once, few, many or a size class.

v_gene: TRBV7-2
j_gene: TRBJ2-7
d_gene: -
abundance: -
CDR3nt: TGTGCCAGCAGCTTAGCGGGGGGCTACGAGCAGTACTTC
CDR3aa: CASSLAGGYEQYF

v_gene: TRBV19
j_gene: TRBJ1-1
d_gene: TRBD1
abundance: -
CDR3nt: TGTGCCAGTAGTATAGCAGGGACAGGGGGCACTGAAGCTTTCTTT
CDR3aa: CASSIAGTGGTEAFF

v_gene: TRBV10-2
j_gene: TRBJ1-2
d_gene: TRBD1
abundance: once
CDR3nt: TGCGCCGCCCAGACAGGGGCTAACTATGGCTACACCTTC
CDR3aa: CAAQTGANYGYTF

v_gene: TRBV9
j_gene: TRBJ1-1
d_gene: TRBD1
abundance: once
CDR3nt: TGTGCCAGCAGCTCAGGGACAGGAAGGAACACTGAAGCTTTCTTT
CDR3aa: CASSSGTGRNTEAFF

v_gene: TRBV4-1
j_gene: TRBJ2-7
d_gene: TRBD2
abundance: -
CDR3nt: TGCGCCAGCAGCCGAGTAGCGGGAAACCACGAGCAGTACTTC
CDR3aa: CASSRVAGNHEQYF

v_gene: TRBV2
j_gene: TRBJ2-7
d_gene: -
abundance: -
CDR3nt: TGTGCCAGCAGGGGACCAGACAGGATCGGCGAGCAGTACTTC
CDR3aa: CASRGPDRIGEQYF

v_gene: TRBV5-4
j_gene: TRBJ2-7
d_gene: -
abundance: once
CDR3nt: TGTGCCAGCAGCCCGATCCCCAGGAGCTACGAGCAGTACTTC
CDR3aa: CASSPIPRSYEQYF

v_gene: TRBV7-8
j_gene: TRBJ2-2
d_gene: -
abundance: -
CDR3nt: TGTGCCAGCAGCTTAGCGCGCAGTCGAAGGGGCCTGAACACCGGGGAGCTGTTTTTT
CDR3aa: CASSLARSRRGLNTGELFF

v_gene: TRBV28
j_gene: TRBJ2-7
d_gene: -
abundance: -
CDR3nt: TGTGCCAGCAGTCTAACCGGGACACACTACGAGCAGTACTTC
CDR3aa: CASSLTGTHYEQYF

v_gene: TRBV7-9
j_gene: TRBJ1-2
d_gene: -
abundance: -
CDR3nt: TGTGCCAGCAGCTTTGGCAGAGCCAACTATGGCTACACCTTC
CDR3aa: CASSFGRANYGYTF

v_gene: TRBV7-9
j_gene: TRBJ2-4
d_gene: -
abundance: -
CDR3nt: TGTGCCAGCAGCTTAGCAGCGGGAGCCAAAAACATTCAGTACTTC
CDR3aa: CASSLAAGAKNIQYF

v_gene: TRBV28
j_gene: TRBJ2-5
d_gene: TRBD1
abundance: -
CDR3nt: TGTGCCAGCAGCCCCTGGGACAGGGTGGTGGAGACCCAGTACTTC
CDR3aa: CASSPWDRVVETQYF

v_gene: TRBV28
j_gene: TRBJ2-7
d_gene: -
abundance: -
CDR3nt: TGTGCCAGCAGTTTATTGGGGGCAACCTACGAGCAGTACTTC
CDR3aa: CASSLLGATYEQYF

v_gene: TRBV2
j_gene: TRBJ2-3
d_gene: TRBD1
abundance: -
CDR3nt: TGTGCCAGCAGTGACGCGACAGGGGCGGGGGATACGCAGTATTTT
CDR3aa: CASSDATGAGDTQYF

v_gene: TRBV6-1
j_gene: TRBJ2-5
d_gene: TRBD2
abundance: -
CDR3nt: TGTGCCAGCAGTGGACTAGCGGGCCTAGGCGGCGCCCAGTACTTC
CDR3aa: CASSGLAGLGGAQYF

v_gene: TRBV7-9
j_gene: TRBJ2-7
d_gene: -
abundance: -
CDR3nt: TGTGCCAGCAGCCGTGACAGGAGCTCCTACGAGCAGTACTTC
CDR3aa: CASSRDRSSYEQYF

v_gene: TRBV5-1
j_gene: TRBJ2-2
d_gene: -
abundance: -
CDR3nt: TGCGCCAGCAACATAGGCGGGAACACCGGGGAGCTGTTTTTT
CDR3aa: CASNIGGNTGELFF

v_gene: TRBV5-1
j_gene: TRBJ2-7
d_gene: -
abundance: -
CDR3nt: TGCGCCAGCAGCTTGGAGCTAAACCGCCTCGAGCAGTACTTC
CDR3aa: CASSLELNRLEQYF

v_gene: TRBV6-5
j_gene: TRBJ1-2
d_gene: -
abundance: -
CDR3nt: TGTGCCAGCAGTTACGCCACGGGGGGCGCCTATGGCTACACCTTC
CDR3aa: CASSYATGGAYGYTF

v_gene: TRBV9
j_gene: TRBJ2-1
d_gene: -
abundance: -
CDR3nt: TGTGCCAGCAGCGTAAGGGGGACTGGAACTTTTTGGGATGAGCAGTTCTTC
CDR3aa: CASSVRGTGTFWDEQFF

v_gene: TRBV12-5
j_gene: TRBJ2-3
d_gene: -
abundance: -
CDR3nt: TGTGCTAGTGGTTTGGGAGGAACCTCCACAGATACGCAGTATTTT
CDR3aa: CASGLGGTSTDTQYF

v_gene: TRBV7-8
j_gene: TRBJ2-6
d_gene: TRBD1
abundance: -
CDR3nt: TGTGCCAGCAGCGTCAGGGGGACGACCCCCTCTGGGGCCAACGTCCTGACTTTC
CDR3aa: CASSVRGTTPSGANVLTF

v_gene: TRBV7-2
j_gene: TRBJ2-1
d_gene: TRBD2
abundance: -
CDR3nt: TGTGCCAGCAGCTTAGCGCGGGGGGGCGGGAAAGTCTACAATGAGCAGTTCTTC
CDR3aa: CASSLARGGGKVYNEQFF

v_gene: TRBV9
j_gene: TRBJ1-1
d_gene: -
abundance: -
CDR3nt: TGTGCCAGCAGCGTAGGGCGGGCGGACACTGAAGCTTTCTTT
CDR3aa: CASSVGRADTEAFF

v_gene: TRBV2
j_gene: TRBJ1-2
d_gene: -
abundance: once
CDR3nt: TGTGCCAGGAGAAGAGGGGGAACTAACTATGGCTACACCTTC
CDR3aa: CARRRGGTNYGYTF

v_gene: TRBV6-6
j_gene: TRBJ1-2
d_gene: -
abundance: -
CDR3nt: TGTGCCAGCAGTTCCTCACAGGGAGACTATGGCTACACCTTC
CDR3aa: CASSSSQGDYGYTF

v_gene: TRBV18
j_gene: TRBJ2-3
d_gene: TRBD2
abundance: -
CDR3nt: TGTGCCAGCTCCCTTACTAGCGCAGATACGCAGTATTTT
CDR3aa: CASSLTSADTQYF

v_gene: TRBV2
j_gene: TRBJ1-1
d_gene: -
abundance: -
CDR3nt: TGTGCCAGCAGTGTTGGAGGGTACACTGAAGCTTTCTTT
CDR3aa: CASSVGGYTEAFF

v_gene: TRBV5-1
j_gene: TRBJ2-1
d_gene: TRBD1
abundance: -
CDR3nt: TGCGCCAGCAGCTTGGGTCAGGGGGCTCGGGAGCAGTTCTTC
CDR3aa: CASSLGQGAREQFF

v_gene: TRBV28
j_gene: TRBJ2-6
d_gene: -
abundance: -
CDR3nt: TGTGCCAGCAGTTTATCTGCAGGGCGGATCTGGGCCAACGTCCTGACTTTC
CDR3aa: CASSLSAGRIWANVLTF

v_gene: TRBV2
j_gene: TRBJ1-1
d_gene: TRBD1
abundance: -
CDR3nt: TGTGCCAGCAGTGCCAGGAGACAGGGTGAAGCTTTCTTT
CDR3aa: CASSARRQGEAFF

v_gene: TRBV19
j_gene: TRBJ1-2
d_gene: -
abundance: -
CDR3nt: TGTGCCAGTAACCCGGACGGTGGACGCTATGGCTACACCTTC
CDR3aa: CASNPDGGRYGYTF

v_gene: TRBV2
j_gene: TRBJ2-5
d_gene: -
abundance: -
CDR3nt: TGTGCCAGCAGTGACCCAGGGAGGGAGACCCAGTACTTC
CDR3aa: CASSDPGRETQYF

v_gene: TRBV11-3
j_gene: TRBJ1-1
d_gene: TRBD1
abundance: -
CDR3nt: TGTGCCAGCAGCTTAGGGGCTTGGGACAGGGGGCTGCGGACTGAAGCTTTCTTT
CDR3aa: CASSLGAWDRGLRTEAFF

v_gene: TRBV11-2
j_gene: TRBJ2-7
d_gene: -
abundance: -
CDR3nt: TGTGCCAGCAGCTTTCGGGGCAGTAGCTCCTACGAGCAGTACTTC
CDR3aa: CASSFRGSSSYEQYF

v_gene: TRBV28
j_gene: TRBJ1-5
d_gene: TRBD1
abundance: few
CDR3nt: TGTGCCAGCTCCCGGGGACAGTATAGCAATCAGCCCCAGCATTTT
CDR3aa: CASSRGQYSNQPQHF

v_gene: TRBV30
j_gene: TRBJ2-1
d_gene: -
abundance: once
CDR3nt: TGTGCCCGGGGCATGGGCCCCCACAATGAGCAGTTCTTC
CDR3aa: CARGMGPHNEQFF

v_gene: TRBV28
j_gene: TRBJ2-7
d_gene: TRBD2
abundance: -
CDR3nt: TGTGCCAGCAGACCGCTTAGCGGGAGCTCCTACGAGCAGTACTTC
CDR3aa: CASRPLSGSSYEQYF

v_gene: TRBV6-1
j_gene: TRBJ1-4
d_gene: -
abundance: few
CDR3nt: TGTGCCACCCTGGGGGAAGGGGCGAGGGAAAAACTGTTTTTT
CDR3aa: CATLGEGAREKLFF

v_gene: TRBV28
j_gene: TRBJ2-7
d_gene: -
abundance: few
CDR3nt: TGTGCCAGCAGCATGGAGGCATACTCCTACGAGCAGTACTTC
CDR3aa: CASSMEAYSYEQYF

v_gene: TRBV6-5
j_gene: TRBJ2-2
d_gene: -
abundance: -
CDR3nt: TGTGCCAGCAGTTACCTACGAGGCGTTGGGGAGCTGTTTTTT
CDR3aa: CASSYLRGVGELFF